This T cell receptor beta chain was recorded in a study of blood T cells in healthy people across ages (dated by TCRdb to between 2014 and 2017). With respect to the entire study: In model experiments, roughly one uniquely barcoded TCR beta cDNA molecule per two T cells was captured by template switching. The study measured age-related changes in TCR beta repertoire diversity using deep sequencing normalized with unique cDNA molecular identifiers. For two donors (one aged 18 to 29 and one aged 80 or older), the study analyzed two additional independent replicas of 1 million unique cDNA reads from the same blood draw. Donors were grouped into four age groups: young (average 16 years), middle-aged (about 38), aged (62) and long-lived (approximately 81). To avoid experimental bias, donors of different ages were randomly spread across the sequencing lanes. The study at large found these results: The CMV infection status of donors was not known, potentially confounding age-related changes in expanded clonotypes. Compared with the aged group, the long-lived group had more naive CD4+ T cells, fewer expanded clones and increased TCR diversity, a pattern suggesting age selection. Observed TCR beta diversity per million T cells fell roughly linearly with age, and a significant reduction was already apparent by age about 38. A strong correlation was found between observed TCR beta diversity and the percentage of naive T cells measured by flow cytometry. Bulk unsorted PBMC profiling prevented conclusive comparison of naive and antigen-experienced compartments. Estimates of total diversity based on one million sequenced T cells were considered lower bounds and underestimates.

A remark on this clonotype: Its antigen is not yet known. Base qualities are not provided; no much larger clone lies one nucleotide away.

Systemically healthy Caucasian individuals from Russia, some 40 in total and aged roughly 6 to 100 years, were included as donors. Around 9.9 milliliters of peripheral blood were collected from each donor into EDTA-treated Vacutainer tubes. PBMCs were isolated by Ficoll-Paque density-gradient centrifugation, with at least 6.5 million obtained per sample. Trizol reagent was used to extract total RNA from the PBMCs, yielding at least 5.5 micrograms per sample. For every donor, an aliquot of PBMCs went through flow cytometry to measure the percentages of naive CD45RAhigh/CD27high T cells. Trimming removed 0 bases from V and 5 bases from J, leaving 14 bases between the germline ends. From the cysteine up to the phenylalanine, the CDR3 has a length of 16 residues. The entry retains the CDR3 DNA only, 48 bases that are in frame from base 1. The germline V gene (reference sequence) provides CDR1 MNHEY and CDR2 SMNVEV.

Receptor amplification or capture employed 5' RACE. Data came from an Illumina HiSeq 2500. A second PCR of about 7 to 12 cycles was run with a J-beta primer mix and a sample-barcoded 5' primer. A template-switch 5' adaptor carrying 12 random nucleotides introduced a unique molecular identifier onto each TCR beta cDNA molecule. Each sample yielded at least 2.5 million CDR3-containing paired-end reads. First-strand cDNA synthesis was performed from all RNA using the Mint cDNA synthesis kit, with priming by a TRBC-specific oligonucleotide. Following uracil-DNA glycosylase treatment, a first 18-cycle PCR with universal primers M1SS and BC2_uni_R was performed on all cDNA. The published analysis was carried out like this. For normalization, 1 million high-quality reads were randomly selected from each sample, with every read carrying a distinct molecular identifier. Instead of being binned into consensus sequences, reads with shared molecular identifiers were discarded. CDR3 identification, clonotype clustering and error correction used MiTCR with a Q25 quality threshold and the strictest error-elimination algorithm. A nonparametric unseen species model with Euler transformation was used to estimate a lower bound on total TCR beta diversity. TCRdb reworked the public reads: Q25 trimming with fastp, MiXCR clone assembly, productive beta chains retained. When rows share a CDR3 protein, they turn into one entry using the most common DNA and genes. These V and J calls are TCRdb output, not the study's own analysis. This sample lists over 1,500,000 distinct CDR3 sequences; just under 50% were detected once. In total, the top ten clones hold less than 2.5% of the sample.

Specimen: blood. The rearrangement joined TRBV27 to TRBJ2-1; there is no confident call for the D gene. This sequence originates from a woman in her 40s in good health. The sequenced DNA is TGTGCCAGCAGTTTATCGGGCAACGAACCTCACAATGAGCAGTTCTTC. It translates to CASSLSGNEPHNEQFF.